According to its frequency, the clone carrying this TCR beta chain is medium-sized (0.01 to 0.1%). Antigen: not known. The sample belongs to a study of T cell clusters in autoimmune cytopenias. Study-wide results and caveats: Exclusive TRB clusters were almost three-fold more numerous in healthy donors than in active autoimmune hepatitis. No experiment has yet validated the function of the T cell clusters defined in silico. TRB repertoire shifts in secondary cytopenia and chronic lymphocytic leukemia mostly reflected lymphoma, not autoimmunity.

TRB rearrangements were amplified by touch-down multiplex PCR with mixed TRB-A/B primers. Following a re-call of the multiplex PCR reads, TCRdb has one entry per CDR3 protein and lacks DNA. Recorded here are 7,000 or so distinct CDR3 sequences; the top ten clones represent roughly 18%. Tens of thousands of genome equivalents of blood DNA were amplified for TRB. In addition, the sample was reused for a study of T cell repertoires in aging, cancer and after chemotherapy. That source notes: Millions of TCR reads made up the full dataset.

The specimen sequenced was peripheral blood. This sequence originates from a human donor in good health.

CDR3 protein: CASREASSYNEQFF. The chain recombines TRBV11-1 with TRBJ2-1. The CDR3 contains 14 residues. Germline CDR1 is SGHAT and CDR2 is FQDESV (reference sequence).